These 20 T cell receptor beta chains were all obtained from the same sample, sequenced in a study of T cell repertoires in cytomegalovirus infection. These TCRs are of unknown antigen specificity. MiXCR was run by TCRdb on the reads, yielding one entry per CDR3 protein. The table records a few hundred thousand distinct CDR3 sequences, 35% to 50% of them present only once. The material was cultured PBMCs, obtained from culture after CMV antigen stimulation. The receptors were gathered from a human donor in good health (CMV status not recorded). Some clones in this sample may be carry-over from other donors' samples.

The CDR3: CASSLSSSLWDTQYF. The CDR3 coding sequence is TGTGCCAGCAGCTTGAGTAGCTCGCTGTGGGATACGCAGTATTTT. The chain has TRBV5-6 and TRBJ2-3; D call uncertain. V was pared by 1 base and J by 6 bases, with 15 bases between. From germline, CDR1 is SGHDT and CDR2 YYEEEE. CDR3 size: 15 residues.

In this sample, this clonotype turned up many times. This rearrangement joins TRBV7-8 to TRBJ2-3, with no clear D. V lost 4 bases to trimming and J lost 2 bases, with 16 bases between them. The germline V gene has CDR1 SGHVS and CDR2 FQNEAQ. CDR3 length equals 16 residues. This CDR3 is CASSSYMDPNTDTQYF. Written as DNA, the CDR3 is TGTGCCAGCAGCTCCTACATGGACCCAAACACAGATACGCAGTATTTT.

This clonotype was seen more than once but under ten times. The chain is built from TRBV11-2 and TRBJ1-2; D gene uncertain. The V gene lost 3 bases and the J gene lost 2 bases, with 13 bases spanning the gap. From germline, CDR1 is SGHAT and CDR2 FQNNGV. CDR3 length: 15 amino acids. In DNA, the CDR3 is TGTGCCAGCAGCTTGAACCCCTGGAGGAACTATGGCTACACCTTC. This codes for CASSLNPWRNYGYTF.

This clonotype appeared a few times. The chain uses TRBV6-6 and TRBJ1-6; unclear D gene. This CDR3 spans 14 amino acids. The germline V gene encodes CDR1 MNHNY and CDR2 SVGAGI (reference sequence). V lost 5 bases and J 5 bases, leaving 10 bases between the germline ends. The CDR3 nucleotides read TGTGCCAGCAGTACCGGGCCAGATAATTCACCCCTCCACTTT. The encoded protein is CASSTGPDNSPLHF.

This clonotype was seen more than once but under ten times. The DNA for the CDR3 is TGTGCCAGCAGTGACCCGACGCCGGGACAAATACACTGGGAAGCTTTCTTT. Translation gives CASSDPTPGQIHWEAFF. The V and J genes are TRBV2 and TRBJ1-1; D is possibly TRBD1 (6 bases). Trimming pared 3 bases from V and 8 bases from J, leaving 25 bases between. Germline V gene lookup returns CDR1 SNHLY and CDR2 FYNNEI. The CDR3 length is 17 residues.

The sample holds one count of this clonotype. One end of the junction is discordant with germline, which a read error may explain. The chain carries TRBV11-2 and TRBJ2-1; TRBD2 matches 13 bases. The CDR3 is 17 amino acids. The germline V gene encodes CDR1 SGHAT and CDR2 FQNNGV. CDR3 in amino acids: CASSRRLAGGKYNGQFF. The CDR3 DNA reads as TGTGCCAGCAGCCGTCGACTAGCGGGAGGAAAATACAATGGGCAGTTCTTC.

There are a few counts of this clonotype. An end of the junction does not agree with germline; a read error may underlie this. The rearrangement links TRBV7-6 to TRBJ2-5, with D perhaps TRBD1 or TRBD2 (5 bases each). The CDR3 consists of 11 residues. CDR1 and CDR2 from the germline V gene are SGHVS and FNYEAQ. The CDR3 loop reads CASSFGTGYDF. CDR3 nucleotides: TGTGCCAGCAGCTTCGGGACGGGATACGATTTC. The complete variable domain, with remaining parts taken from reference TRBV7-6 and TRBJ2-5, reads GAGVSQSPRYKVTKRGQDVALRCDPISGHVSLYWYRQALGQGPEFLTYFNYEAQQDKSGLPNDRFSAERPEGSISTLTIQRTEQRDSAMYRCASSFGTGYDFGPGTRLLVL.

This clonotype was found many times. CDR3 protein: CASSPPGTVNEKLFF. The CDR3 region has the DNA TGTGCCAGCAGCCCGCCCGGGACAGTTAATGAAAAACTGTTTTTT. The chain couples TRBV7-2 to TRBJ1-4; 7 bases match TRBD1. J lost 4 bases, V lost 5 bases, and 7 bases had no gene match. Germline V CDR1 and CDR2: SGHTA, FQGNSA. This CDR3 contains 15 residues.

This chain uses TRBV6-2 or TRBV6-3 with TRBJ2-3; 8 bases fit TRBD2. The germline CDR1 and CDR2 sequences are MNHEY and SVGEGT. V lost 5 bases and J lost 3; bases outside the gene matches: 7. The CDR3 has 15 residues. CDR3 amino acids: CASSKAGVRTDTQYF. The CDR3 nucleotides are TGTGCCAGCAGTAAAGCGGGAGTACGAACAGATACGCAGTATTTT.

The CDR3 DNA sequence: TGCAGTGCGGCAGGGGGAAAGGCCTACGAGCAGTACTTC. Its translation: CSAAGGKAYEQYF. The chain carries TRBV20-1 and TRBJ2-7, with 7 bases lining up with TRBD1. The V gene end was trimmed by 6 bases and the J gene end by 2 bases; junction bases not matched to a gene: 7. The CDR3 runs to 13 residues. Germline values: CDR1 DFQATT, CDR2 SNEGSKA (reference sequence).

This clonotype was seen a single time. The chain employs TRBV6-2 or TRBV6-3 and TRBJ2-1, with D unclear. Germline V gives CDR1 MNHEY, CDR2 SVGEGT. This CDR3 contains 15 residues. Trimming stripped 2 bases from V and 0 bases from J, with 8 bases between. DNA for the CDR3: TGTGCCAGCAGTTACCCCCCAAGCTCCTACAATGAGCAGTTCTTC. Its protein product is CASSYPPSSYNEQFF.

This chain connects TRBV6-6 to TRBJ2-3; D tentatively fits TRBD1 or TRBD2 (6 bases each). Germline V CDR1 and CDR2: MNHNY, SVGAGI (reference sequence). The CDR3 is 14 amino acids. V lost 7 bases and J 6 bases, leaving 17 bases between the germline ends. The CDR3 region is CASKQGRSTDTQYF. CDR3 in DNA: TGTGCCAGCAAGCAGGGGAGGTCAACGGATACGCAGTATTTT.

The table lists this clonotype with many counts. This chain uses TRBV7-2 with TRBJ1-6; D gene unclear. V lost 5 bases to trimming and J lost 7 bases, with 9 bases between them. Germline V gene data show CDR1 as SGHTA and CDR2 as FQGNSA. This CDR3 spans 13 amino acids. For the CDR3, the DNA is TGTGCCAGCAGCCCCTCTCCCAATTCACCCCTCCACTTT. This translates into CASSPSPNSPLHF.

This chain uses TRBV7-2 with TRBJ2-7, with D possibly matching TRBD2 (6 bases). Germline V lookup: CDR1 SGHTA, CDR2 FQGNSA. The CDR3 runs to 15 residues. The ends were cut back, 4 bases at V and 3 bases at J, with 16 bases in the middle. CDR3 sequence: CASSSSPGGNYEQYF. The CDR3 DNA is TGTGCCAGCAGCTCCTCCCCCGGGGGAAACTACGAGCAGTACTTC. Together with reference TRBV7-2 and TRBJ2-7, the CDR3 gives the full variable domain: GAGVSQSPSNKVTEKGKDVELRCDPISGHTALYWYRQSLGQGLEFLIYFQGNSAPDKSGLPSDRFSAERTGGSVSTLTIQRTQQEDSAVYLCASSSSPGGNYEQYFGPGTRLTVT.

The sample holds a few counts of this clonotype. The chain couples TRBV7-8 to TRBJ1-2; no firm D call. V gave up 4 bases and J gave up 0 bases, with 12 bases separating them. This CDR3 spans 15 amino acids. From germline, CDR1 is SGHVS and CDR2 FQNEAQ. The DNA of the CDR3 is TGTGCCAGCAGCTGGACGGAGAATACTAACTATGGCTACACCTTC. This encodes CASSWTENTNYGYTF.

This clonotype occurred a few times. This sequence joins TRBV20-1 and TRBJ1-5; 9 nucleotides line up with TRBD1. The CDR3 loop spans 17 amino acids. Germline lookup yields CDR1 DFQATT and CDR2 SNEGSKA (reference sequence). V lost 3 bases, J lost 4 bases, and 13 bases stayed unmatched. The CDR3: CSASRGGQGVRNQPQHF. CDR3 nucleotide sequence: TGCAGTGCTAGTAGAGGGGGACAGGGAGTACGGAATCAGCCCCAGCATTTT.

The V call is TRBV6-5, the J call TRBJ2-3; 10 positions agree with TRBD2. V lost 0 bases to trimming and J lost 0 bases; unmatched junction nucleotides: 9. The CDR3 covers 19 residues. Germline-derived CDR1 and CDR2 are MNHEY and SVGAGI. CDR3 protein: CASSYSTAETSGSTDTQYF. DNA of the CDR3: TGTGCCAGCAGTTACTCGACGGCAGAGACTAGCGGGAGCACAGATACGCAGTATTTT.

This clonotype occurred a few times. This chain joins TRBV6-2 or TRBV6-3 and TRBJ2-1; 8 bases are shared with TRBD2. The germline CDR1 and CDR2 sequences are MNHEY and SVGEGT. The CDR3 extends over 16 amino acids. J lost 3 bases, V lost 7 bases, and 11 bases had no gene match. The CDR3 here is CASNDRGRTGYNEQFF. DNA for the CDR3: TGTGCCAGCAATGACCGCGGGAGGACCGGCTACAATGAGCAGTTCTTC.

This rearrangement joins TRBV5-1 to TRBJ2-2, with a weak D call TRBD1 (7 bases). The ends were cut back, 4 bases at V and 3 bases at J, with 16 bases in the middle. The CDR3 sequence is 16 residues long. Germline V gene data show CDR1 as SGHRS and CDR2 as YFSETQ. The CDR3 nucleotides are TGCGCCAGCAGCCCGCGACAGGGACTGGACACCGGGGAGCTGTTTTTT. Protein: CASSPRQGLDTGELFF.

Only a few counts were recorded for this clonotype. The chain joins TRBV12-3 or TRBV12-4 to TRBJ1-2, with 7 bases aligning to TRBD1. The junction had 7 bases not matched to a gene; V was cut back by 5 bases and J by 1 base. CDR3 length: 15 amino acids. In nucleotides, the CDR3 is TGTGCCAGCAGTCCCGGACAGGCCGTTAACTATGGCTACACCTTC. This codes for CASSPGQAVNYGYTF.